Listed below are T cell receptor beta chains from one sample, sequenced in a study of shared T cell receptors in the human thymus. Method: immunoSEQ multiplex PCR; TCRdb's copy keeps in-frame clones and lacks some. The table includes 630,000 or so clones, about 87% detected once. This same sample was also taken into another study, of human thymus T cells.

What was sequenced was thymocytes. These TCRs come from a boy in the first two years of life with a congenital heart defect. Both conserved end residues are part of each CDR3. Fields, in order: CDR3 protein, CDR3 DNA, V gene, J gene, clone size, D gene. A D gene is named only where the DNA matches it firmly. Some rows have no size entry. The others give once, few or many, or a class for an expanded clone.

CDR3aa: CAWTSSGANVLTF; CDR3nt: TGTGCCTGGACGTCCTCTGGGGCCAACGTCCTGACTTTC; v_gene: TRBV30; j_gene: TRBJ2-6; abundance: .; d_gene: .
CDR3aa: CASSSGEEGNTIYF; CDR3nt: TGTGCCAGCAGTAGTGGGGAGGAAGGAAACACCATATATTTT; v_gene: TRBV25-1; j_gene: TRBJ1-3; abundance: once; d_gene: .
CDR3aa: CASSLVGGTAPIKQYF; CDR3nt: TGTGCCAGCAGCTTAGTTGGAGGGACGGCCCCTATCAAGCAGTACTTC; v_gene: TRBV13; j_gene: TRBJ2-7; abundance: .; d_gene: .
CDR3aa: CASSLEVPASGGDTDTQYF; CDR3nt: TGTGCCAGCAGCTTGGAGGTACCGGCTAGCGGGGGAGACACAGATACGCAGTATTTT; v_gene: TRBV5-4; j_gene: TRBJ2-3; abundance: .; d_gene: TRBD2
CDR3aa: CAISERSSGAGDTQYF; CDR3nt: TGTGCCATCAGTGAGCGTTCTAGCGGAGCGGGAGATACGCAGTATTTT; v_gene: TRBV10-3; j_gene: TRBJ2-3; abundance: few; d_gene: TRBD2
CDR3aa: CASSSLGRENPYEQYF; CDR3nt: TGTGCCAGCAGCTCCCTCGGACGGGAGAACCCCTACGAGCAGTACTTC; v_gene: TRBV7-2; j_gene: TRBJ2-7; abundance: .; d_gene: .
CDR3aa: CASSLLIGQPRDYGYTF; CDR3nt: TGTGCCAGCAGCTTGCTAATTGGACAGCCTAGGGACTATGGCTACACCTTC; v_gene: TRBV5-6; j_gene: TRBJ1-2; abundance: .; d_gene: .
CDR3aa: CSVDGGGGDTEAFF; CDR3nt: TGCAGCGTTGATGGAGGGGGGGGTGACACTGAAGCTTTCTTT; v_gene: TRBV29-1; j_gene: TRBJ1-1; abundance: .; d_gene: .
CDR3aa: CAISDPGLAGGPGELFF; CDR3nt: TGTGCCATCAGTGACCCTGGACTAGCGGGAGGGCCCGGGGAGCTGTTTTTT; v_gene: TRBV10-3; j_gene: TRBJ2-2; abundance: .; d_gene: TRBD2
CDR3aa: CASSQGHRQKGDTQYF; CDR3nt: TGTGCCAGCAGCCAAGGACACAGGCAAAAGGGAGATACGCAGTATTTT; v_gene: TRBV14; j_gene: TRBJ2-3; abundance: .; d_gene: .
CDR3aa: CASNTGRTGGYEQYF; CDR3nt: TGTGCCAGCAACACGGGGCGGACAGGGGGTTACGAGCAGTACTTC; v_gene: TRBV6-6; j_gene: TRBJ2-7; abundance: .; d_gene: TRBD1
CDR3aa: CASGGWGASDNEQFF; CDR3nt: TGCGCCAGCGGGGGGTGGGGAGCTAGCGATAATGAGCAGTTCTTC; v_gene: TRBV10-2; j_gene: TRBJ2-1; abundance: .; d_gene: .
CDR3aa: CASSLSLANYEQYF; CDR3nt: TGTGCCAGCAGCTTATCCCTAGCGAACTACGAGCAGTACTTC; v_gene: TRBV7-9; j_gene: TRBJ2-7; abundance: .; d_gene: .